The text below deals with one T cell receptor beta chain. Its antigen is not yet known. No clone much larger than this one lies a single base away; base qualities are absent. The library was made by the immunoSEQ multiplex PCR assay. Here the immuneACCESS table is served through TCRdb, limited to in-frame sequences with V and J called. Missing clones are a known gap in these copies; in checked studies unresolved V genes cover under half, and the rest lacks a known reason. The sample table holds around 40,000 clones, of which approximately 90% were seen once. Under 0.9% of the sample comes from the top ten. This entry is derived from a study of T cell changes during pregnancy in multiple sclerosis (dated by TCRdb to the late 2010s). Regarding the complete study: In women with multiple sclerosis, the researchers looked at how the T cell repertoire shifted as pregnancy progressed.

The CDR3 runs 13 residues from the cysteine to the phenylalanine. Kept here is only the CDR3 DNA, which spans 39 bases and is read in frame from base 1. From a lookup of the germline V gene, CDR1 and CDR2 are SGHRS and YFSETQ. Trimming leaves V shorter by 4 bases and J shorter by 9 bases, with the junction holding 7 bases beyond the gene matches. Sample: CD4+ T cells from peripheral blood mononuclear cells, taken in the third trimester of pregnancy. The rearrangement combines TRBV5-1 with TRBJ2-1; TRBD1 fits 7 bases in the junction. The source of this sequence is a female donor with multiple sclerosis, enrolled in a pregnancy study. The CDR3 has the sequence CASSVNRGAEQFF. The sequenced DNA is TGCGCCAGCAGCGTTAACAGGGGTGCTGAGCAGTTCTTC.